The 14 T cell receptor beta chains listed next were all sequenced from one sample in a study of beta chain features in type 1 diabetes. The antigens these receptors bind are not known. All of the isolated RNA was reverse transcribed, so expressed TCRB transcripts were sequenced. Sequencing used immunoSEQ multiplex PCR; TCRdb keeps in-frame clones, though not all of them. The table records 300,000 to 450,000 clones, 10% to 15% of them present only once. Study-wide findings and caveats: When Type 1 diabetes patients were examined, their TCRB CDR3s proved moderately but significantly shorter in all four CD4+ subsets.

Material: naive CD4+ T cells from blood. The receptors were sampled from a woman aged 18-29 years with type 1 diabetes.

This chain joins TRBV7-9 and TRBJ2-1; 8 bases are shared with TRBD1. The CDR3 is 15 amino acids. CDR1 is SEHNR, CDR2 FQNEAQ, per germline (reference sequence). V shed 5 bases, J shed 4 bases, and the junction held 7 bases outside the gene matches. The CDR3 protein is CASSPPGGAYNEQFF. For the CDR3, the DNA is TGTGCCAGCAGCCCCCCAGGGGGCGCGTACAATGAGCAGTTCTTC.

This clone was observed a few times. This rearrangement joins TRBV6-5 to TRBJ2-5; perhaps TRBD2 as D (5 bases). Between the trimmed V and J ends, which lost 0 bases and 3 bases, there was a span of 11 bases. Germline V CDR1 and CDR2: MNHEY, SVGAGI. The CDR3 totals 15 residues. The CDR3 loop is CASSYSSGGKETQYF. In DNA, the CDR3 is TGTGCCAGCAGTTACTCGAGCGGCGGAAAAGAGACCCAGTACTTC.

CDR3 DNA sequence: TGCAGCGTTGCCTCGAGGGCCCCCGGGACCCAGTACTTC. It translates to CSVASRAPGTQYF. This chain links TRBV29-1 with TRBJ2-5, with a possible D match to TRBD2 (5 bases). The length of the CDR3 is 13 residues. Germline V gives CDR1 SQVTM, CDR2 ANQGSEA. V was pared by 4 bases and J by 7 bases, with 16 bases between.

This clone was picked up a small number of times. This chain connects TRBV4-1 to TRBJ2-1; 10 bases match TRBD2. CDR1 is MGHRA, CDR2 YSYEKL, per germline. The V segment lost 2 bases and the J segment 7 bases; nucleotides outside the gene matches: 11. The CDR3 runs 17 residues. The CDR3 sequence: CASSQPLLAGVRNEQFF. The CDR3 region has the DNA TGCGCCAGCAGCCAACCCCTTCTAGCGGGAGTGCGGAATGAGCAGTTCTTC.

This sequence joins TRBV20-1 and TRBJ2-7; tentatively, D is TRBD1 (6 bases). In germline, CDR1 is DFQATT, CDR2 SNEGSKA (reference sequence). This CDR3 has 11 amino acids. The V end was cut by 3 bases, the J end by 4 bases, with 7 bases between. The CDR3 nucleotides are TGCAGTGCTAGTCAGGGGTACGAGCAGTACTTC. Amino acids: CSASQGYEQYF.

This clone was recorded a few times. V is TRBV7-9 and J is TRBJ2-3, with 9 bases matching TRBD2. CDR1 SEHNR and CDR2 FQNEAQ come from the germline V gene (reference sequence). The CDR3 is 18 amino acids. V gave up 2 bases and J gave up 1 base; unmatched junction bases: 10. CDR3 sequence reads: CASSLWISTSGRTDTQYF. The CDR3 bases are TGTGCCAGCAGCTTATGGATTTCGACTAGCGGACGCACAGATACGCAGTATTTT.

This clone was observed a handful of times. At the DNA level, this CDR3 is encoded by other sequences in the same sample as well. The rearrangement uses TRBV4-1 and TRBJ1-2; D ambiguous. The CDR3 spans 12 residues. Trimming left V 0 bases short and J 5 bases short, with 4 bases between. Germline CDR1 is MGHRA and CDR2 is YSYEKL. The CDR3 spells CASSQDSYGYTF. DNA of the CDR3: TGCGCCAGCAGCCAAGACAGTTATGGCTACACCTTC.

This clone was detected a few times. V is TRBV28 and J is TRBJ2-1, with TRBD1 as a possible D gene (5 bases). CDR1 MDHEN and CDR2 SYDVKM come from the germline V gene. Deletions cut 8 bases from V and 7 bases from J, with 9 bases between. This CDR3 is built from 11 residues. CDR3 bases: TGTGCCAGCGGCAGGACAAATGAGCAGTTCTTC. Amino acid sequence: CASGRTNEQFF.

This clone has just a few counts. This rearrangement joins TRBV4-1 to TRBJ2-5, with D possibly matching TRBD2 (6 bases). This CDR3 is built from 13 residues. Germline V gene lookup returns CDR1 MGHRA and CDR2 YSYEKL. The V end was cut by 4 bases, the J end by 2 bases, with 8 bases between. Here the CDR3 reads CASSLGTQETQYF. The DNA for the CDR3 is TGCGCCAGCAGCCTTGGGACTCAAGAGACCCAGTACTTC.

The J gene is TRBJ1-2, the V gene TRBV29-1, with TRBD1 matching over 9 bases. Germline CDR1 SQVTM, CDR2 ANQGSEA. This CDR3 has 15 amino acids. Trimming cost V 5 bases and J 3 bases; bases outside gene matches: 10. DNA of the CDR3: TGCAGCGTTAATGGGAAGCGGGACAGGGACTATGGCTACACCTTC. It translates to CSVNGKRDRDYGYTF.

This clone was recorded a few times. The chain recombines TRBV9 with TRBJ1-1, with unresolved D. This CDR3 has 14 residues. The germline CDR1 and CDR2 sequences are SGDLS and YYNGEE. Trimming took off 0 bases at V and 2 bases at J, with 8 bases between the two ends. DNA of the CDR3: TGTGCCAGCAGCGTAGCCAGCGTTAACACTGAAGCTTTCTTT. Residues: CASSVASVNTEAFF.

This clone was observed a few times. The V and J genes are TRBV30 and TRBJ1-3; 8 bases agree with TRBD1. Germline lookup yields CDR1 GTSNPN and CDR2 SVGIG (reference sequence). The CDR3 loop spans 13 amino acids. The ends lost 3 bases at V and 6 bases at J; junction bases unmatched: 4. The CDR3 here is CAWSPDRENTIYF. CDR3 in DNA: TGTGCCTGGAGCCCGGACAGGGAAAACACCATATATTTT.

This clone has more than one count but fewer than ten. The chain couples TRBV5-4 to TRBJ2-5; D possibly corresponds to TRBD1 (5 bases). CDR3 length: 12 amino acids. V dropped 3 bases and J dropped 3 bases, with 6 bases sitting between them. The V gene's germline CDR1 is SGHNT and CDR2 YYREEE (reference sequence). CDR3 loop: CASSWGKETQYF. The CDR3 DNA reads TGTGCCAGCAGCTGGGGCAAAGAGACCCAGTACTTC.

This clone has only a few counts. The chain recombines TRBV29-1 with TRBJ2-7; possible D gene TRBD1, 5 bases. Germline V gene data show CDR1 as SQVTM and CDR2 as ANQGSEA. The V end lost 4 bases, the J end lost 3 bases, and 10 bases lay between the germline ends. The CDR3 is made up of 12 amino acids. The CDR3 bases are TGCAGCGTTGGGCAAGGGGTCTACGAGCAGTACTTC. Protein: CSVGQGVYEQYF.